These 11 T cell receptor beta chains originate from one sample sequenced in a study of shared clonotypes between healthy human individuals. This table comes from immunoSEQ multiplex PCR, and its TCRdb copy is limited to in-frame clones, with some not included. The sample yields millions of clones, around 90% seen once. Input material: naive CD4+ T cells sorted from blood. The subset: CD45RA+ positively selected. Receptors originate from a man between 18 and 29 years old in good health.

The CDR3 sequence: CASSSLGEQYF. The CDR3 bases are TGTGCCAGTAGTAGTCTAGGTGAGCAGTACTTC. This rearrangement joins TRBV19 to TRBJ2-7; D gene uncertain. Trimming removed 4 bases from V and 7 bases from J, with 8 bases in between. The CDR3 loop spans 11 amino acids. Germline V gene data show CDR1 as LNHDA and CDR2 as SQIVND (reference sequence).

V is TRBV10-3 and J is TRBJ2-3, with TRBD2 identical over 9 bases. Trimming at V came to 6 bases and at J to 2 bases, leaving 3 bases not matched to a gene. The CDR3 contains 14 residues. Germline CDR1 ENHRY, CDR2 SYGVKD. The CDR3, as DNA: TGTGCCATCAGCTCTAGCGGGGACACAGATACGCAGTATTTT. It encodes CAISSSGDTDTQYF.

The chain is built from TRBV4-3 and TRBJ2-3; maybe TRBD2 (6 bases). The V and J ends lost 0 bases and 2 bases respectively, with 15 bases between them. The CDR3 is made up of 17 amino acids. Germline V lookup: CDR1 LGHNA, CDR2 YSLEER. The CDR3 is CASSQDRGLTITDTQYF. As DNA, the CDR3 is TGCGCCAGCAGCCAAGATAGGGGACTCACCATCACAGATACGCAGTATTTT.

The chain combines TRBV18 with TRBJ2-7; D might be TRBD1 (6 bases). V shed 3 bases and J shed 5 bases, with 11 bases lying between them. CDR3 length: 13 residues. Germline V CDR1 and CDR2: KGHSH, LQKENI. The CDR3 DNA is TGTGCCAGCTCACCGACAGGAAGGAACGAGCAGTACTTC. Encoded protein: CASSPTGRNEQYF.

The chain has TRBV10-1 and TRBJ2-7, with 7 bases aligning to TRBD2. Germline V gene sequence: CDR1 WNHNN, CDR2 SYGVQD (reference sequence). The CDR3 extends over 14 amino acids. Germline trimming cut 4 bases from V and 3 bases from J; bases unmatched to any gene: 6. CDR3 loop: CASSATGGNYEQYF. The DNA for the CDR3 is TGCGCCAGCAGTGCGACGGGAGGTAACTACGAGCAGTACTTC.

In its sample, this clone was seen once. This same CDR3 is encoded by further DNA sequences in the sample. V usage is TRBV9 and J usage is TRBJ2-3, with D tentatively TRBD2 (5 bases). The V gene lost 2 bases and the J gene lost 2 bases, with 9 bases spanning the gap. Germline V CDR1 and CDR2: SGDLS, YYNGEE. The CDR3 contains 14 residues. The CDR3 sequence: CASSVGGLTDTQYF. The CDR3 bases are TGTGCCAGCAGCGTTGGCGGGCTCACAGATACGCAGTATTTT.

The chain uses TRBV18 and TRBJ1-1, with TRBD1 matching over 7 bases. The junction had 3 bases not matched to a gene; V was cut back by 6 bases and J by 8 bases. The CDR3 spans 11 residues. Germline assignment: CDR1 KGHSH and CDR2 LQKENI. The CDR3 region has the DNA TGTGCCAGCTCGCAGGGACAGGAAGCTTTCTTT. Encoded protein: CASSQGQEAFF.

The rearrangement uses TRBV10-2 and TRBJ1-3, with unresolved D. CDR3 length: 21 residues. Germline V gene lookup returns CDR1 WSHSY and CDR2 SAAADI. Trimming pared 2 bases from V and 0 bases from J, leaving 26 bases between. The CDR3, as DNA: TGCGCCAGCAGTGAGGGGTGGGCACGCTCGTTTGGGCCCCTCTCTGGAAACACCATATATTTT. Its protein product is CASSEGWARSFGPLSGNTIYF.

Notes on this clone: Different DNA sequences within this sample yield the same CDR3. The rearrangement links TRBV9 to TRBJ1-2; weak D call: TRBD1 (5 bases). The CDR3 is 14 residues long. The germline CDR1 and CDR2 sequences are SGDLS and YYNGEE. V dropped 0 bases and J dropped 4 bases, with 10 bases sitting between them. CDR3 in amino acids: CASSVVEGTYGYTF. CDR3 DNA sequence: TGTGCCAGCAGCGTAGTGGAGGGGACCTATGGCTACACCTTC.

The chain joins TRBV7-2 to TRBJ1-1; D gene uncertain. The germline V and J ends were trimmed by 5 bases and 7 bases, with 11 bases remaining between them. The CDR3 covers 12 residues. Germline CDR1 is SGHTA and CDR2 is FQGNSA. The CDR3 here is CASSSPTVEAFF. CDR3 sequence (DNA): TGTGCCAGCAGCAGCCCGACCGTTGAAGCTTTCTTT.

The V and J genes are TRBV12-2 and TRBJ2-1. TRBV12-2 has pseudogene status. The CDR3 contains 12 residues. CDR3 coding DNA: TGTGCAAGTCGCTTGAAAGGGTTAGCTCAGTTCTTC. Protein: CASRLKGLAQFF.